Listed below are T cell receptor beta chains from one sample, sequenced in a study of blood T cell repertoires in COVID-19. Profiled with immunoSEQ multiplex PCR; TCRdb holds only in-frame clones, not every one. This sample has 200,000 to 250,000 clones, with about four fifths found just once. The sequenced sample was PBMCs or T cells enriched from blood (not recorded which). The receptors originated from a woman aged 45-59 years who had been exposed to COVID-19. Both conserved end residues are part of each CDR3. Each record gives: V gene, clone size, J gene, D gene, CDR3 protein, CDR3 DNA. The D gene is left open where the match is weak. Only some rows state a clone size, as once, few, many or a class for expanded clones.

TRBV27	.	TRBJ1-1	.	CASRRYLTGFVGTEAFF	TGTGCCAGCCGAAGATACTTGACAGGTTTCGTGGGCACTGAAGCTTTCTTT
TRBV6-5	.	TRBJ2-7	TRBD1	CASIQGTASSYEQYF	TGTGCCAGCATTCAGGGGACAGCAAGCTCCTACGAGCAGTACTTC
TRBV3-1/TRBV3-2	.	TRBJ1-6	.	CASSQSPDSRGSPLHF	TGTGCCAGCAGCCAAAGCCCTGACTCCAGGGGCTCACCCCTCCACTTT
TRBV12-3/TRBV12-4	.	TRBJ2-5	TRBD2	CASARGGEETQYF	TGTGCCAGCGCCCGGGGAGGGGAAGAGACCCAGTACTTC
TRBV19	.	TRBJ2-3	TRBD1	CASIGDRGRQYF	TGTGCCAGTATTGGGGACAGGGGGCGACAGTATTTT
TRBV6-2/TRBV6-3	.	TRBJ2-3	.	CASSRTSDTQYF	TGTGCCAGCAGTCGGACTTCAGATACGCAGTATTTT
TRBV5-6	many	TRBJ1-5	TRBD1	CASSLGGQGENQPQHF	TGTGCCAGCAGCTTGGGGGGACAGGGGGAGAATCAGCCCCAGCATTTT
TRBV28	.	TRBJ1-5	.	CASSLLVSQPQHF	TGTGCCAGCAGTTTACTTGTTAGTCAGCCCCAGCATTTT
TRBV5-1	.	TRBJ1-5	.	CASSIWSGQPQHF	TGCGCCAGCAGCATCTGGTCGGGTCAGCCCCAGCATTTT
TRBV7-9	few	TRBJ2-5	TRBD2	CASSDRTLGLAGETQYF	TGTGCCAGCAGCGACAGAACACTCGGACTAGCTGGGGAGACCCAGTACTTC
TRBV5-6	.	TRBJ1-2	TRBD1	CASSLLSGQGIDGYTF	TGTGCCAGCAGCTTGCTTTCGGGACAGGGTATAGATGGCTACACCTTC
TRBV6-6	.	TRBJ1-1	TRBD1	CASSPRTGGYEAFF	TGTGCCAGCAGTCCCCGGACAGGGGGTTATGAAGCTTTCTTT
TRBV5-1	.	TRBJ2-1	.	CASILPWRGPYNEQFF	TGCGCCAGCATCCTACCCTGGCGGGGGCCGTACAATGAGCAGTTCTTC
TRBV7-8	.	TRBJ1-2	.	CASSFVGGYGYTF	TGTGCCAGCAGCTTCGTTGGGGGCTATGGTTACACCTTC
TRBV5-1	.	TRBJ2-1	TRBD2	CASSVAGSSYNEQFF	TGCGCCAGCAGTGTAGCGGGGAGCTCCTACAATGAGCAGTTCTTC
TRBV30	.	TRBJ1-1	.	CAWREGPEAFF	TGTGCCTGGAGAGAGGGTCCTGAAGCTTTCTTT
TRBV5-1	.	TRBJ2-1	TRBD2	CASSETSGFDEQFF	TGCGCCAGCAGCGAGACTAGCGGTTTCGATGAGCAGTTCTTC
TRBV10-3	once	TRBJ2-1	TRBD2	CAISASGGAYNEQFF	TGTGCCATCAGTGCTAGCGGGGGGGCCTACAATGAGCAGTTCTTC
TRBV18	.	TRBJ2-7	.	CASSRVDSYEQYF	TGTGCCAGCTCCAGGGTTGACTCCTACGAGCAGTACTTC
TRBV14	.	TRBJ2-7	.	CASSRRTGEQYF	TGTGCCAGCAGCCGACGAACAGGAGAGCAGTACTTC